This T cell receptor (beta chain) was captured by sequencing in a study of blood T cell repertoires in COVID-19. Study details: T cells, B-cell-depleted T cells, or PBMCs provided the cDNA or gDNA that served as material.

V was pared by 7 bases and J by 1 base, with 9 bases between. This CDR3 is built from 13 residues. Germline-derived CDR1 and CDR2 are KGHDR and SFDVKD. The data were produced by immunoSEQ multiplex PCR, yet TCRdb's version contains in-frame clones alone and is incomplete. The sample shows around 280,000 clones, around 85% of them seen only once. Sequencing input: peripheral blood. V usage is TRBV24-1 and J usage is TRBJ1-1, with D possibly being TRBD1 (6 bases). This receptor was identified in a woman between 25 and 40 years old who had recovered from COVID-19. The CDR3 spells CATRDSPNTEAFF. CDR3 DNA: TGTGCCACCAGGGACAGCCCGAACACTGAAGCTTTCTTT.